This is a list of T cell receptor beta chains from one sample in a study of blood T cells in healthy people across ages. Each CDR3 protein is one row after TCRdb ran MiXCR on the 5' RACE reads. The sample has about 640,000 distinct CDR3 sequences, roughly 58% seen once. The sequencing sample was made of blood. The receptors here all came from a man in his 60s in good health. Each CDR3 is given with its conserved first and last residue. A D gene is named only where the DNA matches it firmly. A clone size is listed for some rows: how often the clone was seen (once, few, many), or a class if it is expanded.

v_gene,d_gene,j_gene,abundance,CDR3nt,CDR3aa
TRBV27,.,TRBJ2-5,.,TGTGCCAGCAGTGTCAGGTTGCAAGAGACCCAGTACTTC,CASSVRLQETQYF
TRBV5-1,.,TRBJ2-6,few,TGCGCCAGCAGCTTGAGTGGGACAAACTCTGGGGCCAACGTCCTGACTTTC,CASSLSGTNSGANVLTF
TRBV29-1,TRBD2,TRBJ2-7,many,TGCAGCGTTGAGTTAGCGGGGGACTACGAGCAGTACTTC,CSVELAGDYEQYF
TRBV3-1,.,TRBJ2-7,.,TGTGCCAGCAGCCAAGAGGGAGATTACGAGCAGTACTTC,CASSQEGDYEQYF
TRBV28,TRBD1,TRBJ1-4,few,TGTGCCAGCAGTATCCCCAGGGGGACTAATGAAAAACTGTTTTTT,CASSIPRGTNEKLFF
TRBV3-1,.,TRBJ2-5,.,TGTGCCAGCAGCCAAGATAGCCCTCCTGAGACCCAGTACTTC,CASSQDSPPETQYF
TRBV20-1,TRBD2,TRBJ2-5,.,TGCAGTGCTTACCTAGCGGGGGGCCCCCCCGAGACCCAGTACTTC,CSAYLAGGPPETQYF
TRBV28,TRBD1,TRBJ1-2,.,TGTGCCAGCAGTTTATCCCCCAGTGCGGACAGGGGCTATGGCTACACCTTC,CASSLSPSADRGYGYTF
TRBV9,.,TRBJ2-1,.,TGTGCCAGCAGCGCGGCCCCCCGGAGCGATGAGCAGTTCTTC,CASSAAPRSDEQFF
TRBV7-2,.,TRBJ2-1,.,TGTGCCAGCAGCCCCCTACCCGGTGGGTCCTACAATGAGCAGTTCTTC,CASSPLPGGSYNEQFF
TRBV20-1,TRBD1,TRBJ1-5,.,TGCAGTGCTACCCTGGGACAGGGGATACCCTATAGCAATCAGCCCCAGCATTTT,CSATLGQGIPYSNQPQHF
TRBV10-3,.,TRBJ2-5,.,TGTGCCACCGTGACAGATAACCAAGAGACCCAGTACTTC,CATVTDNQETQYF
TRBV2,.,TRBJ2-7,.,TGTGCCAGCCGGCGCGGACAGAGCCTCCAGCAGTACTTC,CASRRGQSLQQYF
TRBV20-1,.,TRBJ1-5,.,TGCAGTGCGGGGGGGTCAAACAATCAGCCCCAGCATTTT,CSAGGSNNQPQHF
TRBV3-1,TRBD2,TRBJ2-1,.,TGTGCCAGCAGCCTCCGTAGCGGGGGGGCCTCCTACAATGAGCAGTTCTTC,CASSLRSGGASYNEQFF
TRBV20-1,.,TRBJ2-3,few,TGCAGTGCTAGAGCAGGCACAGATACGCAGTATTTT,CSARAGTDTQYF
TRBV24-1,.,TRBJ2-3,.,TGTGCCACCAGTGGGGCGAGTCTCCTCACAGATACGCAGTATTTT,CATSGASLLTDTQYF
TRBV11-2,.,TRBJ1-1,.,TGTGCCAGCAGCTTGGGGGAGGACACTGAAGCTTTCTTT,CASSLGEDTEAFF
TRBV5-1,.,TRBJ2-1,once,TGCGCCAGCAGCCCCCCGCGGGGTAGAAATGAGCAGTTCTTC,CASSPPRGRNEQFF
TRBV24-1,TRBD1,TRBJ1-1,.,TGTGCCACCAGCGGACAGGGGTACACTGAAGCTTTCTTT,CATSGQGYTEAFF
TRBV11-2,.,TRBJ1-1,.,TGTGCCAGCAGCTTATCTCTGACAGGAGAAGCTTTCTTT,CASSLSLTGEAFF
TRBV4-2,TRBD1,TRBJ1-6,.,TGTGCCAGCAGCCGAGGAACGGGTATCGGGACAGGGCGGAATTCACCCCTCCACTTT,CASSRGTGIGTGRNSPLHF
TRBV5-6,.,TRBJ2-7,.,TGTGCCAGCAGCTTGGCCCCCGACAGGACCTACGAGCAGTACTTC,CASSLAPDRTYEQYF
TRBV4-1,.,TRBJ2-3,few,TGCGCCAGCAGCCAAGATCCGGGACCAGATACGCAGTATTTT,CASSQDPGPDTQYF
TRBV12-3/TRBV12-4,TRBD1,TRBJ2-5,.,TGTGCCAGCCTGGAGACAGGGGGGCAAGAGACCCAGTACTTC,CASLETGGQETQYF
TRBV20-1,.,TRBJ2-7,.,TGCAGTGCTAGATCCGGGATCGACGAGCAGTACTTC,CSARSGIDEQYF